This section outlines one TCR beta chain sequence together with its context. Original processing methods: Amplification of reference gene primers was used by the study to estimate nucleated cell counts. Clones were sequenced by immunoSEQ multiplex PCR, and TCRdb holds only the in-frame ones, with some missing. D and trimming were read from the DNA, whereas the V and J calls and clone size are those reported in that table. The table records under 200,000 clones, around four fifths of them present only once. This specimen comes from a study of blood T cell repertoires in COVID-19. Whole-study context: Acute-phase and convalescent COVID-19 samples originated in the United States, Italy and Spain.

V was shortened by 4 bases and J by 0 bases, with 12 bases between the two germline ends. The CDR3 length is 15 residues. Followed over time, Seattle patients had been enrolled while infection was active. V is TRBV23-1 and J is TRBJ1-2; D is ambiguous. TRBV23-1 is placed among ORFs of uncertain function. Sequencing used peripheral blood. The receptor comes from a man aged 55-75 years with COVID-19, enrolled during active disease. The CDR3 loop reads CASSPLQTTNYGYTF. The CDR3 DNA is TGCGCCAGCAGTCCTCTACAGACTACTAACTATGGCTACACCTTC.